A single sample is the source of the 6 T cell receptor beta chains below, sequenced in a study of OX40 agonist ivuxolimab in advanced cancers. TCRdb's copy holds only in-frame clones and misses some; the assay was immunoSEQ multiplex PCR. This sample has roughly 80,000 clones, with 90% found just once. The sample was CD4+ or CD8+ T cells sorted from blood, taken in a trial of the OX40 agonist ivuxolimab. These receptors all stem from an adult with an advanced solid tumor such as melanoma, head and neck, liver or kidney cancer.

J is TRBJ1-5 and V is TRBV30; TRBD1 agrees at 10 bases. Per the germline V gene, CDR1 is GTSNPN and CDR2 is SVGIG (reference sequence). The length of the CDR3 is 15 residues. The ends lost 0 bases at V and 4 bases at J; junction bases unmatched: 3. The CDR3, as DNA: TGTGCCTGGAGTGTCCGACAGGGGGCGAATCAGCCCCAGCATTTT. Translating gives CAWSVRQGANQPQHF.

The chain uses TRBV5-6 and TRBJ1-1; D remains ambiguous. The CDR3 contains 17 residues. V lost 0 bases, J lost 0 bases, and 15 bases lay in between. CDR1 SGHDT and CDR2 YYEEEE come from the germline V gene. The CDR3 coding sequence is TGTGCCAGCAGCTTGGCCCGCGACATTTGGATGAACACTGAAGCTTTCTTT. Translation: CASSLARDIWMNTEAFF.

The chain employs TRBV7-2 and TRBJ2-1, with D hard to call. The V gene's germline CDR1 is SGHTA and CDR2 FQGNSA. V lost 5 bases and J lost 4, with 9 bases in between. This CDR3 comprises 13 residues. CDR3 nucleotide sequence: TGTGCCAGCAGCCCCAGCTTTTACAATGAGCAGTTCTTC. Its translation is CASSPSFYNEQFF.

This chain uses TRBV5-5 with TRBJ2-7, with 7 bases identical to TRBD2. Germline trimming cut 0 bases from V and 4 bases from J; bases unmatched to any gene: 7. This CDR3 has 15 amino acids. Germline CDR1 and CDR2: SGHKS and YYEKEE (reference sequence). In nucleotides, the CDR3 is TGTGCCAGCAGCTTGGAAAGCGGGATTGCGTACGAGCAGTACTTC. It codes for CASSLESGIAYEQYF.

The gene calls are TRBV2 and TRBJ1-3; 7 bases are a match to TRBD1. Germline V gene sequence: CDR1 SNHLY, CDR2 FYNNEI. CDR3 length: 14 amino acids. The junction had 4 bases not matched to a gene; V was cut back by 7 bases and J by 1 base. In DNA form, the CDR3 reads TGTGCCAGCATGGGACAGTCGTCTGGAAACACCATATATTTT. This translates into CASMGQSSGNTIYF.

Notes on this clone: Other DNA variants within this sample encode the same CDR3. The rearrangement uses TRBV19 and TRBJ1-4; 9 nucleotides line up with TRBD1. V lost 4 bases, J lost 5 bases, and 8 bases stayed unmatched. Germline V gene lookup returns CDR1 LNHDA and CDR2 SQIVND (reference sequence). The CDR3 is 16 amino acids. Written as DNA, the CDR3 is TGTGCCAGTAGTACCTCACCGGGACAGGGAAATGAAAAACTGTTTTTT. This sequence encodes CASSTSPGQGNEKLFF. The full variable domain, with the rest looked up from reference TRBV19 and TRBJ1-4, is DGGITQSPKYLFRKEGQNVTLSCEQNLNHDAMYWYRQDPGQGLRLIYYSQIVNDFQKGDIAEGYSVSREKKESFPLTVTSAQKNPTAFYLCASSTSPGQGNEKLFFGSGTQLSVL.